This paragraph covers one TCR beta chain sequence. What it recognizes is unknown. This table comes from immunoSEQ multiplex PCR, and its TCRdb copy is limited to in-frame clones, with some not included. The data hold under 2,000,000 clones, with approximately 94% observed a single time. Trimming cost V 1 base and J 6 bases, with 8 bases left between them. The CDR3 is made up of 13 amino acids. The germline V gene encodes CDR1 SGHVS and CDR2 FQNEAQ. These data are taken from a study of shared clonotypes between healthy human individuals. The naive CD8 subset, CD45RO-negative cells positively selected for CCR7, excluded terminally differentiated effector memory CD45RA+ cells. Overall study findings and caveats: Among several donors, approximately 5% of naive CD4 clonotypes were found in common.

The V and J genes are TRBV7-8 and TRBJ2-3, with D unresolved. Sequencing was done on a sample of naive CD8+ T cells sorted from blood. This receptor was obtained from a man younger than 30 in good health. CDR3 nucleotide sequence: TGTGCCAGCAGCTTAGAGGTCGGGGATACGCAGTATTTT. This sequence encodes CASSLEVGDTQYF. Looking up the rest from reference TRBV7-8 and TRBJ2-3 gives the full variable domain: GAGVSQSPRYKVAKRGQDVALRCDPISGHVSLFWYQQALGQGPEFLTYFQNEAQLDKSGLPSDRFFAERPEGSVSTLKIQRTQQEDSAVYLCASSLEVGDTQYFGPGTRLTVL.